Each of the 11 T cell receptor beta chains below was sequenced from the same sample in a study of shared clonotypes between healthy human individuals. The repertoire was sequenced with immunoSEQ multiplex PCR; TCRdb's copy has only in-frame clones and lacks some. The data contain approximately 2,200,000 clones, 90% to 95% of them seen just once; the ten biggest clones take up about 1.8%. Naive CD8 cells comprised CD45RO-negative, CCR7-positively selected cells, excluding terminally differentiated effector memory CD45RA+ cells. The sample was naive CD8+ T cells from PBMCs. The receptors derive from a man aged 18 to 35 in good health. Some clones in this sample may be carry-over from other donors' samples.

This clone has a single count. A read error may account for a junction end that differs from germline. The V call is TRBV7-2, the J call TRBJ2-7, with D perhaps given as TRBD1 or TRBD2 (6 bases each). Germline assignment: CDR1 SGHTA and CDR2 FQGNSA. The CDR3 contains 12 residues. CDR3 protein: CASSLGGGRVDF. For the CDR3, the DNA is TGTGCCAGCAGCTTAGGTGGGGGGCGCGTGGACTTC.

The rearrangement uses TRBV6-4 and TRBJ2-7, with TRBD2 matching 9 bases. The length of the CDR3 is 12 residues. The germline CDR1 and CDR2 sequences are MRHNA and SNTAGT. V lost 0 bases, J lost 12 bases, and 3 bases stayed unmatched. The CDR3 reads CASSDSGGRVYF. DNA of the CDR3: TGTGCCAGCAGTGACTCGGGCGGGAGGGTGTACTTC.

The chain couples TRBV7-8 to TRBJ2-2, with D maybe TRBD2 (5 bases). V lost 8 bases and J 1 base, leaving 14 bases between the germline ends. Germline assignment: CDR1 SGHVS and CDR2 FQNEAQ. CDR3 length equals 15 residues. This chain's CDR3 is CASHPRAGNTGELFF. For the CDR3, the DNA is TGTGCCAGCCATCCGCGGGCAGGGAACACCGGGGAGCTGTTTTTT.

For this clone: Different DNA sequences within this sample yield the same CDR3. V and J are TRBV9 and TRBJ1-5, with no clear D. CDR1 SGDLS and CDR2 YYNGEE come from the germline V gene. The CDR3 has 13 residues. With 3 bases removed from V and 0 bases from J, the gap between germline ends came to 4 bases. The CDR3, as DNA: TGTGCCAGCAGCGATGGTAGCAATCAGCCCCAGCATTTT. As protein: CASSDGSNQPQHF.

A word on this clone: The sample has other DNA sequences that encode this CDR3 too. J is TRBJ1-4 and V is TRBV2; 10 nucleotides agree with TRBD1. Germline CDR1 SNHLY, CDR2 FYNNEI. The V segment lost 9 bases and the J segment 5 bases; nucleotides outside the gene matches: 3. This CDR3 is built from 13 residues. The CDR3 is CASRDRGNEKLFF. The CDR3, as DNA: TGTGCCAGTCGGGACAGGGGAAATGAAAAACTGTTTTTT. The whole variable domain, remainder taken from reference TRBV2 and TRBJ1-4, is EPEVTQTPSHQVTQMGQEVILRCVPISNHLYFYWYRQILGQKVEFLVSFYNNEISEKSEIFDDQFSVERPDGSNFTLKIRSTKLEDSAMYFCASRDRGNEKLFFGSGTQLSVL.

The rearrangement joins TRBV4-3 to TRBJ2-1, with 10 bases lining up with TRBD2. CDR1 and CDR2 (germline): LGHNA, YSLEER. CDR3 length equals 15 residues. Germline trimming cut 5 bases from V and 5 bases from J; bases unmatched to any gene: 6. CDR3 residues: CASSAGLAVHNEQFF. The CDR3 DNA is TGCGCCAGCAGCGCAGGACTAGCGGTACACAATGAGCAGTTCTTC.

The V call is TRBV5-6, the J call TRBJ1-5, with 10 bases that match TRBD1. This CDR3 region has 14 residues. The V gene end was trimmed by 3 bases and the J gene end by 5 bases; junction bases not matched to a gene: 2. Germline V lookup: CDR1 SGHDT, CDR2 YYEEEE. As DNA, the CDR3 is TGTGCCAGCAGCTCCGGACAGGGGGATCAGCCCCAGCATTTT. Amino acid sequence: CASSSGQGDQPQHF.

The chain combines TRBV9 with TRBJ2-1, with 7 nucleotides matching TRBD2. The junction had 14 bases not matched to a gene; V was cut back by 4 bases and J by 4 bases. CDR1 and CDR2 from the germline V gene are SGDLS and YYNGEE. The CDR3 is 17 residues long. CDR3 DNA sequence: TGTGCCAGCAGCCCTCGGGGGGTCGGGAGTGTTTACAATGAGCAGTTCTTC. This gives the protein CASSPRGVGSVYNEQFF. The full variable domain, completed using reference TRBV9 and TRBJ2-1, is DSGVTQTPKHLITATGQRVTLRCSPRSGDLSVYWYQQSLDQGLQFLIQYYNGEERAKGNILERFSAQQFPDLHSELNLSSLELGDSALYFCASSPRGVGSVYNEQFFGPGTRLTVL.

In this sample, this clone turned up a few times. The V gene is TRBV28, the J gene TRBJ1-1; D is uncertain. Trimming removed 6 bases from V and 3 bases from J, with 11 bases in between. CDR1 and CDR2 from the germline V gene are MDHEN and SYDVKM. The CDR3 totals 13 residues. CDR3 loop: CASSFTSDTEAFF. CDR3 DNA: TGTGCCAGCAGCTTTACGTCGGACACTGAAGCTTTCTTT.

J is TRBJ2-2 and V is TRBV28; TRBD2 agrees at 8 bases. V shed 6 bases, J shed 7 bases, and the junction held 4 bases outside the gene matches. The CDR3 is 13 residues long. CDR1 is MDHEN and CDR2 is SYDVKM in the germline V gene. CDR3 sequence: CASRSGSGGELFF. The CDR3 DNA sequence: TGTGCCAGCAGAAGCGGGAGTGGCGGGGAGCTGTTTTTT.

V is TRBV19 and J is TRBJ1-1; D remains ambiguous. This CDR3 has 13 amino acids. The V gene's germline CDR1 is LNHDA and CDR2 SQIVND (reference sequence). V shed 3 bases and J shed 3 bases, with 8 bases lying between them. The CDR3 region is CASSMDQYTEAFF. For the CDR3, the DNA is TGTGCCAGTAGTATGGATCAGTACACTGAAGCTTTCTTT.